The TCR beta chain under discussion was sequenced for a study of cytomegalovirus exposure and HLA in healthy donors. Study findings and constraints: The study listed around 150 cytomegalovirus-associated TCR beta chains.

From germline, CDR1 is SGHVS and CDR2 FQNEAQ. Trimming shortened V by 1 base and J by 3 bases, and 13 bases separated the two germline ends. The CDR3 runs to 15 residues. With respect to this clone: The antigen remains undetermined.

PCR was performed using 60 Vbeta and 13 Jbeta primers. Only in-frame clones appear in the TCRdb table, and some are missing; sequencing was by immunoSEQ multiplex PCR. The sample has over 90,000 clones; roughly 79% are singletons. This sequence was found in a female donor in good health and CMV-seropositive. The rearrangement joins TRBV7-8 to TRBJ2-7; perhaps TRBD1 as D (6 bases). The sample was PBMCs. The CDR3: CASSLGAGANYEQYF. CDR3 in DNA: TGTGCCAGCAGCTTAGGGGCAGGGGCTAACTACGAGCAGTACTTC.